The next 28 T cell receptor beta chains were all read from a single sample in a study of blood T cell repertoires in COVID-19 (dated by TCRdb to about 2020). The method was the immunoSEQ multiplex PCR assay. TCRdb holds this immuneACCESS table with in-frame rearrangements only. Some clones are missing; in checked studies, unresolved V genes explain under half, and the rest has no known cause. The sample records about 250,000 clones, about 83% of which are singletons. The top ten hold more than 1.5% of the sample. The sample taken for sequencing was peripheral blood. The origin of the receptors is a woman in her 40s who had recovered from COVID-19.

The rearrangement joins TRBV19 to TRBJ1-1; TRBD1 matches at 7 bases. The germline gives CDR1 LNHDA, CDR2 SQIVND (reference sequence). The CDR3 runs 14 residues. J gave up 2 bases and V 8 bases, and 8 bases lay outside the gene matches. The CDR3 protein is CASWPGQQNTEAFF. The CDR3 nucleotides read TGTGCCAGTTGGCCGGGACAGCAAAACACTGAAGCTTTCTTT.

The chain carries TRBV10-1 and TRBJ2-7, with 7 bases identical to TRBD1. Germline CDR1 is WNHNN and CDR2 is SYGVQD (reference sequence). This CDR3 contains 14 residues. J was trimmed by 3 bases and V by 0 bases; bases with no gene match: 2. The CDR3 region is CASSESGQNYEQYF. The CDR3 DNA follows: TGCGCCAGCAGTGAGTCGGGACAGAACTACGAGCAGTACTTC.

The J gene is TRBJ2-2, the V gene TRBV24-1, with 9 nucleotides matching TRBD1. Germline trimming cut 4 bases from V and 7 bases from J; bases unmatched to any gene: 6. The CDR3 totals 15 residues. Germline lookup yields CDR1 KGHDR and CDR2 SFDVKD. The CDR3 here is CATSDPDRGDGELFF. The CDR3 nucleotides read TGTGCCACCAGTGACCCGGACAGGGGCGACGGGGAGCTGTTTTTT.

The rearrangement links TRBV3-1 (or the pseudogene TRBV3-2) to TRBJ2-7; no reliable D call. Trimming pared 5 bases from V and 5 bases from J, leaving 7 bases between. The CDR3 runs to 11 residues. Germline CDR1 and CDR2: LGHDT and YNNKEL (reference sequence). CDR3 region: CASSFANEQYF. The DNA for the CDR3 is TGTGCCAGCAGCTTTGCGAACGAGCAGTACTTC.

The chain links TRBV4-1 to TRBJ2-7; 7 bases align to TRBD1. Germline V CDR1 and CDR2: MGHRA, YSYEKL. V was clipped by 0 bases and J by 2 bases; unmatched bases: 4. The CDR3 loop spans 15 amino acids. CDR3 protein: CASSQDPTGTYEQYF. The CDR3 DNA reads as TGCGCCAGCAGCCAAGATCCGACAGGGACCTACGAGCAGTACTTC.

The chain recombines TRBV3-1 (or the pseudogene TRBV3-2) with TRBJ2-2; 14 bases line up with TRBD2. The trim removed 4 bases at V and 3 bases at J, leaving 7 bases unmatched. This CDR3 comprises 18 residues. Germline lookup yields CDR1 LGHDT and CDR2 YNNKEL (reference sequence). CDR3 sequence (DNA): TGTGCCAGCAGCCCGGGACTAGCGGGGGCCCCGGACACCGGGGAGCTGTTTTTT. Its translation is CASSPGLAGAPDTGELFF.

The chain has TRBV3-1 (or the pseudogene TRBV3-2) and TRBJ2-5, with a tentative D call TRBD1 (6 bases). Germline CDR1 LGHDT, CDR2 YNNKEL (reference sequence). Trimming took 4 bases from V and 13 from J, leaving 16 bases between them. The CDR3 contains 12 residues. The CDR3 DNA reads TGTGCCAGCAGCCGGACGACAGGCCCTATGTACTTC. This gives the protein CASSRTTGPMYF.

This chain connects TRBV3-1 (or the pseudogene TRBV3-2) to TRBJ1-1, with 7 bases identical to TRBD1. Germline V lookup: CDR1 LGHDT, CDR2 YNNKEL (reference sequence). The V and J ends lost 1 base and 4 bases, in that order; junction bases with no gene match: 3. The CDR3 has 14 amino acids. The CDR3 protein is CASSQVDRVTEAFF. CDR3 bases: TGTGCCAGCAGCCAAGTCGACAGGGTCACTGAAGCTTTCTTT.

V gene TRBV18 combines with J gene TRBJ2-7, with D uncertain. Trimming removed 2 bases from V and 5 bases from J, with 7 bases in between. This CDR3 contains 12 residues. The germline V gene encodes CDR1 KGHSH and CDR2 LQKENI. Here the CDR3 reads CASSPNFDEQYF. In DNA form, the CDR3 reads TGTGCCAGCTCACCAAATTTCGACGAGCAGTACTTC.

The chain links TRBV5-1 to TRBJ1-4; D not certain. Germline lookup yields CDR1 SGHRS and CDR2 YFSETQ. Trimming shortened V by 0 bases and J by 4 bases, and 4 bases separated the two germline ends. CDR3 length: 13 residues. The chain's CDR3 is CASSLDINEKLFF. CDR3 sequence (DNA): TGCGCCAGCAGCTTGGATATTAATGAAAAACTGTTTTTT.

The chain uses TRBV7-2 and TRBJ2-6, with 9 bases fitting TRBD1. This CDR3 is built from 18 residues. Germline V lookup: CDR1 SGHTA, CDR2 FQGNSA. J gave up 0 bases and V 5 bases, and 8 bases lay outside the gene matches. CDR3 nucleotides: TGTGCCAGCAGCACCGAACAGGGGGCTCACTCTGGGGCCAACGTCCTGACTTTC. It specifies CASSTEQGAHSGANVLTF. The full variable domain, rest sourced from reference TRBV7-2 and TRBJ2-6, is GAGVSQSPSNKVTEKGKDVELRCDPISGHTALYWYRQSLGQGLEFLIYFQGNSAPDKSGLPSDRFSAERTGGSVSTLTIQRTQQEDSAVYLCASSTEQGAHSGANVLTFGAGSRLTVL.

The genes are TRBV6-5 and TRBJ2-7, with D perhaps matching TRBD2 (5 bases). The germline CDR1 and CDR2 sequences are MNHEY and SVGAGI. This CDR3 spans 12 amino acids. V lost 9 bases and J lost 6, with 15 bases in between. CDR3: CASLSGFGEQYF. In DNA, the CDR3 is TGTGCCAGTTTGTCGGGGTTCGGCGAGCAGTACTTC.

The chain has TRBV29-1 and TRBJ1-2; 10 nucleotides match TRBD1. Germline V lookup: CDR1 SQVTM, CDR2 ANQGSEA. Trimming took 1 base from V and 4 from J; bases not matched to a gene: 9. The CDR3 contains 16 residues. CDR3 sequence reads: CSVEGPTGGAGYGYTF. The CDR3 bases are TGCAGCGTTGAAGGTCCGACAGGGGGCGCCGGCTATGGCTACACCTTC.

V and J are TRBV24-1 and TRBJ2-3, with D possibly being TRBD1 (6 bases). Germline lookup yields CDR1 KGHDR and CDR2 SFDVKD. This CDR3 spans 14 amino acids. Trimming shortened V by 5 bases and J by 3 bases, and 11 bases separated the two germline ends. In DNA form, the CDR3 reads TGTGCCACCAGTGTGGCAGGGGCGACAGATACGCAGTATTTT. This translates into CATSVAGATDTQYF.

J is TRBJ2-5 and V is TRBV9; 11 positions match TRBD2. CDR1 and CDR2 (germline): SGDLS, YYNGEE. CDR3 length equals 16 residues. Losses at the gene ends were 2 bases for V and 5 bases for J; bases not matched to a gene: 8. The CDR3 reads CASSVGLAGTKETQYF. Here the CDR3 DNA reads TGTGCCAGCAGCGTCGGACTAGCGGGTACAAAGGAGACCCAGTACTTC. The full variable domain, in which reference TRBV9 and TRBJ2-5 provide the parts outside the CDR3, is DSGVTQTPKHLITATGQRVTLRCSPRSGDLSVYWYQQSLDQGLQFLIQYYNGEERAKGNILERFSAQQFPDLHSELNLSSLELGDSALYFCASSVGLAGTKETQYFGPGTRLLVL.

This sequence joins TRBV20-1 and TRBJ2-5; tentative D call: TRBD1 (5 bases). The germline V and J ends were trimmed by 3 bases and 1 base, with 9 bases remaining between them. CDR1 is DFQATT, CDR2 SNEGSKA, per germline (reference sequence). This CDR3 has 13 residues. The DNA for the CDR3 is TGCAGTGCTAGTTTCAGGGTCCAAGAGACCCAGTACTTC. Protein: CSASFRVQETQYF.

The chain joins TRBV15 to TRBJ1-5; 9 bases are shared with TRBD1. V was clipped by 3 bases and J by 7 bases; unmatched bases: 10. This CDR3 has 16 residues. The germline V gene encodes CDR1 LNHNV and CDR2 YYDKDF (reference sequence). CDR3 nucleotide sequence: TGTGCCACCAGCAGCCCCCGGGGACAGGGCCGGCAGCCCCAGCATTTT. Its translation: CATSSPRGQGRQPQHF.

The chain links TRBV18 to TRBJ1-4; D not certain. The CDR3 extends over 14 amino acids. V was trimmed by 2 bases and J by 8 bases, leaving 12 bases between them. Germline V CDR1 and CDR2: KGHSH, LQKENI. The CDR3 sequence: CASSPYGIQEKLFF. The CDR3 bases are TGTGCCAGCTCACCATACGGGATTCAGGAAAAACTGTTTTTT.

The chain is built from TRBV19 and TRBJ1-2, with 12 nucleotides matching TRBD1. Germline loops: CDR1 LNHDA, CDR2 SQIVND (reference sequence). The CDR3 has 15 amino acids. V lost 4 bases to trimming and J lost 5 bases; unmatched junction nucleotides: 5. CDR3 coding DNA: TGTGCCAGTAGTAAGGGACAGGGGGCGCGGTATGGCTACACCTTC. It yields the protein CASSKGQGARYGYTF.

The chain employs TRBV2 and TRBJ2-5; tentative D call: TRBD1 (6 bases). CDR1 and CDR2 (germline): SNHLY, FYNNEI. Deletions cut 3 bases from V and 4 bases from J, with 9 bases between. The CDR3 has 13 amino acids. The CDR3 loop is CASSDRDTETQYF. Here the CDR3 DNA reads TGTGCCAGCAGTGATCGGGACACAGAGACCCAGTACTTC.

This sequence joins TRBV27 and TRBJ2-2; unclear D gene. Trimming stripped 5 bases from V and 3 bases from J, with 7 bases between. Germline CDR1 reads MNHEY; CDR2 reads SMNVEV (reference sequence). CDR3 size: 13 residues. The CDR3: CASSLTHTGELFF. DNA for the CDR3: TGTGCCAGCAGTCTAACGCACACCGGGGAGCTGTTTTTT.

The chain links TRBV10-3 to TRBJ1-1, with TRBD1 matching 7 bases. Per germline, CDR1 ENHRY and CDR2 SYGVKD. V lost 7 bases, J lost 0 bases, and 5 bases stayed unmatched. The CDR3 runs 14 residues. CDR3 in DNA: TGTGCCATCACCCGACAGGGCATGAACACTGAAGCTTTCTTT. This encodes CAITRQGMNTEAFF.

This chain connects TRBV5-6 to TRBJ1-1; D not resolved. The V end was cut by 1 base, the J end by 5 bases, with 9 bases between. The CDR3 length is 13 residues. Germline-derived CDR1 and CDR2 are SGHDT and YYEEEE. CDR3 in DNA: TGTGCCAGCAGCTTGTTCGCGGGGACTGAAGCTTTCTTT. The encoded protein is CASSLFAGTEAFF.

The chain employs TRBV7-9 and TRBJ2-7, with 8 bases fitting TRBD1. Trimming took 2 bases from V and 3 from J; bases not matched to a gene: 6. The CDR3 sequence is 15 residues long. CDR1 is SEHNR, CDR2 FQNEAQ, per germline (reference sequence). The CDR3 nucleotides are TGTGCCAGCAGCTTATCGGACAGGGCAAGCTACGAGCAGTACTTC. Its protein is CASSLSDRASYEQYF.

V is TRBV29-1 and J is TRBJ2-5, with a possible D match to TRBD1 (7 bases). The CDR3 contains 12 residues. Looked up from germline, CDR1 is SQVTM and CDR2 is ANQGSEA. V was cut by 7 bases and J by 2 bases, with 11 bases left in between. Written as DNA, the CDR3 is TGCAGCGCCGCGGGACAGCAAGAGACCCAGTACTTC. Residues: CSAAGQQETQYF.

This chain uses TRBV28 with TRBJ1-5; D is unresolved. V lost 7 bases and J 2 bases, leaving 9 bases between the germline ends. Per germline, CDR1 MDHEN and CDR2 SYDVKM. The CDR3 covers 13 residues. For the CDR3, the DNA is TGTGCCAGCACCTCCCCGGGCAATCAGCCCCAGCATTTT. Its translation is CASTSPGNQPQHF.

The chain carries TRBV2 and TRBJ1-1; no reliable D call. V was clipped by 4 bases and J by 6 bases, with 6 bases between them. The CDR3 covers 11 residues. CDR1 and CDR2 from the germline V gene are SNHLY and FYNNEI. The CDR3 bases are TGTGCCAGCAGTGGCGGGGCTGAAGCTTTCTTT. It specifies CASSGGAEAFF.

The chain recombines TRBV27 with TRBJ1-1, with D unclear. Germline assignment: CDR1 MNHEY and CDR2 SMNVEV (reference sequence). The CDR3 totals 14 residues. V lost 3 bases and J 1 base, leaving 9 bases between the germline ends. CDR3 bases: TGTGCCAGCAGTTTGTACAGATCGAACACTGAAGCTTTCTTT. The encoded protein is CASSLYRSNTEAFF.